Presented here are 3 T cell receptor beta chains from one specimen sequenced in a study of vaccination and CD4 T cells after COVID-19. TCRdb re-derived calls from the PCR reads in MiXCR, one entry per CDR3 protein. This sample has over 15,000 distinct CDR3 sequences; about three fifths occur once, and the top ten carry 1% to 1.3%. The sample was CD4+ T cells from blood, taken after SARS-CoV-2 vaccination. These receptor sequences come from a human donor who had recovered from COVID-19.

The chain has TRBV6-4 and TRBJ1-5; 8 nucleotides align to TRBD1. V was clipped by 3 bases and J by 1 base; unmatched bases: 5. CDR1 MRHNA and CDR2 SNTAGT come from the germline V gene. The CDR3 sequence is 16 residues long. The CDR3 here is CASSDPQGASNQPQHF. CDR3 sequence (DNA): TGTGCCAGCAGTGATCCTCAGGGGGCAAGCAATCAGCCCCAGCATTTT.

This clonotype was observed a handful of times. The chain has TRBV19 and TRBJ1-1; 7 positions agree with TRBD1. V gave up 11 bases and J gave up 10 bases; unmatched junction bases: 7. CDR1 and CDR2 (germline): LNHDA, SQIVND (reference sequence). CDR3 length: 10 residues. The CDR3 spells CASKEGAAFF. CDR3 nucleotides: TGTGCCTCAAAGGAGGGGGCAGCTTTCTTT.

In this sample, this clonotype turned up a few times. The V gene is TRBV27, the J gene TRBJ1-1, with D unclear. CDR3 length equals 16 residues. Germline V gene data show CDR1 as MNHEY and CDR2 as SMNVEV (reference sequence). The V gene lost 3 bases and the J gene lost 1 base, with 15 bases spanning the gap. The CDR3: CASSFSLGVRNTEAFF. The CDR3 DNA reads as TGTGCCAGCAGTTTCTCCCTGGGCGTCAGGAACACTGAAGCTTTCTTT.